One and the same sample provided the 25 T cell receptor beta chains below, sequenced in a study of blood T cell repertoires in COVID-19. Method: immunoSEQ multiplex PCR; TCRdb's copy keeps in-frame clones and lacks some. The sample consists of approximately 450,000 clones, 80% to 90% of them appearing once. What was sequenced was peripheral blood. These receptors were obtained from a woman younger than 45 with acute or convalescent COVID-19.

This clone was counted many times. The rearrangement joins TRBV7-9 to TRBJ1-1; D is unclear. The germline V and J ends were trimmed by 3 bases and 1 base, with 9 bases remaining between them. The germline V gene encodes CDR1 SEHNR and CDR2 FQNEAQ (reference sequence). The CDR3 is 14 residues long. The chain's CDR3 is CASSLSTQNTEAFF. The DNA of the CDR3 is TGTGCCAGCAGCTTGTCGACACAGAACACTGAAGCTTTCTTT. Looking up the rest from reference TRBV7-9 and TRBJ1-1 gives the full variable domain: DTGVSQNPRHKITKRGQNVTFRCDPISEHNRLYWYRQTLGQGPEFLTYFQNEAQLEKSRLLSDRFSAERPKGSFSTLEIQRTEQGDSAMYLCASSLSTQNTEAFFGQGTRLTVV.

This chain uses TRBV2 with TRBJ1-5; a weak D match, TRBD1 (6 bases). The V end lost 0 bases, the J end lost 2 bases, and 11 bases lay between the germline ends. The germline CDR1 and CDR2 sequences are SNHLY and FYNNEI. The CDR3 runs to 16 residues. The CDR3 nucleotides are TGTGCCAGCAGTGAAGCAAAGGGGGAAGGCAATCAGCCCCAGCATTTT. Its protein is CASSEAKGEGNQPQHF.

The chain employs TRBV7-3 and TRBJ2-1, with D maybe TRBD2 (6 bases). V shed 5 bases and J shed 1 base, with 12 bases lying between them. The CDR3 extends over 15 amino acids. CDR1 is SGHTA and CDR2 is FQGTGA in the germline V gene. CDR3: CASSLSGTSYNEQFF. DNA for the CDR3: TGTGCCAGCAGCCTTTCCGGGACTTCCTACAATGAGCAGTTCTTC.

The genes are TRBV6-6 and TRBJ2-5; the D is unclear. Germline CDR1 and CDR2: MNHNY and SVGAGI (reference sequence). This CDR3 has 16 amino acids. The V gene lost 0 bases and the J gene lost 6 bases, with 17 bases spanning the gap. This CDR3 is CASSYSGEQNQQTQYF. The DNA of the CDR3 is TGTGCCAGCAGTTACTCGGGCGAACAGAACCAGCAGACCCAGTACTTC.

The V gene is TRBV7-3, the J gene TRBJ2-6, with a tentative D call TRBD1 (6 bases). CDR1 is SGHTA and CDR2 is FQGTGA in the germline V gene. The CDR3 has 15 amino acids. Trimming took 4 bases from V and 2 from J, leaving 9 bases between them. The CDR3 DNA reads TGTGCCAGCAGCTCACAGGGCGCTGGGGCCAACGTCCTGACTTTC. Residues: CASSSQGAGANVLTF.

The chain is built from TRBV28 and TRBJ1-1, with TRBD1 identical over 7 bases. With 6 bases clipped from V and 1 base from J, the junction kept 5 bases outside the gene matches. CDR3 size: 14 residues. Per germline, CDR1 MDHEN and CDR2 SYDVKM. The CDR3 sequence is CASRLQGKNTEAFF. In DNA form, the CDR3 reads TGTGCCAGCAGGCTACAGGGGAAGAACACTGAAGCTTTCTTT.

The chain links TRBV18 to TRBJ1-1, with D perhaps TRBD1 (6 bases). Germline V gene sequence: CDR1 KGHSH, CDR2 LQKENI. V was clipped by 3 bases and J by 1 base, with 12 bases between them. The CDR3 is 15 residues long. CDR3 nucleotides: TGTGCCAGCTCACCCCAGGGAGGGGGGAACACTGAAGCTTTCTTT. It translates to CASSPQGGGNTEAFF.

This sequence joins TRBV30 and TRBJ2-2; D call uncertain. The germline V and J ends were trimmed by 0 bases and 8 bases, with 7 bases remaining between them. The CDR3 extends over 12 amino acids. Germline-derived CDR1 and CDR2 are GTSNPN and SVGIG (reference sequence). CDR3: CAWSVLRGELFF. In DNA form, the CDR3 reads TGTGCCTGGAGTGTACTCAGGGGGGAGCTGTTTTTT.

The CDR3 DNA follows: TGTGCCACCAGCATTTTCGTCTCCGGGCAGCCCCAGCATTTT. This gives the protein CATSIFVSGQPQHF. The chain links TRBV15 to TRBJ1-5; D call uncertain. Between the trimmed V and J ends, which lost 4 bases and 7 bases, there was a span of 14 bases. There are 14 residues in the CDR3. The germline CDR1 and CDR2 sequences are LNHNV and YYDKDF (reference sequence).

V and J are TRBV19 and TRBJ2-3, with TRBD1 matching over 7 bases. The CDR3 has 17 amino acids. V gave up 0 bases and J gave up 0 bases; unmatched junction bases: 6. The germline gives CDR1 LNHDA, CDR2 SQIVND (reference sequence). CDR3 protein: CASSIDHRGSSTDTQYF. The CDR3 DNA reads TGTGCCAGTAGTATAGACCACAGGGGCTCAAGCACAGATACGCAGTATTTT.

The chain recombines TRBV24-1 with TRBJ2-3; no clear D gene. This CDR3 contains 12 residues. Germline V gene sequence: CDR1 KGHDR, CDR2 SFDVKD. Trimming cost V 4 bases and J 5 bases, with 6 bases left between them. The CDR3 sequence is CATSDSVDTQYF. CDR3 DNA: TGTGCCACCAGTGACTCGGTAGATACGCAGTATTTT.

The V and J genes are TRBV5-1 and TRBJ1-4; 7 positions match TRBD1. CDR3 length equals 15 residues. From germline, CDR1 is SGHRS and CDR2 YFSETQ. V lost 5 bases and J lost 7; bases outside the gene matches: 11. The CDR3 is CASRTEGGHGEKLFF. The CDR3 coding sequence is TGCGCCAGCAGAACGGAAGGGGGCCACGGTGAAAAACTGTTTTTT.

V usage is TRBV21-1 and J usage is TRBJ2-7; TRBD2 is the table's D call, not checked against the DNA. TRBV21-1 is tagged as a pseudogene. The length of the CDR3 is 16 residues. Here the CDR3 reads CASSTLGRGGGGEQYF. CDR3 in DNA: TGTGCCAGCAGCACTCTGGGGCGGGGGGGCGGCGGCGAGCAGTACTTC.

V usage is TRBV11-1 and J usage is TRBJ2-7; 7 bases line up with TRBD1. Germline CDR1 SGHAT, CDR2 FQDESV (reference sequence). The CDR3 is 14 residues long. The J segment lost 5 bases and the V segment lost 1 base, leaving 5 bases of the junction unmatched. This CDR3 reads CASSLVGRGNEQYF. Written as DNA, the CDR3 is TGTGCCAGCAGCTTAGTCGGCAGGGGGAACGAGCAGTACTTC.

This clone has only a few counts. The gene calls are TRBV11-2 and TRBJ1-2; 7 nucleotides agree with TRBD1. The CDR3 is 17 amino acids. CDR1 and CDR2 from the germline V gene are SGHAT and FQNNGV. V shed 11 bases, J shed 4 bases, and the junction held 22 bases outside the gene matches. CDR3 sequence (DNA): TGTGCCGGCCAAAGGGACAGCACCCTCCCTATCCCCTATGGCTACACCTTC. Translation gives CAGQRDSTLPIPYGYTF.

The genes are TRBV10-3 and TRBJ2-1; TRBD2 aligns across 13 bases. J gave up 9 bases and V 6 bases, and 8 bases lay outside the gene matches. Germline CDR1 ENHRY, CDR2 SYGVKD. There are 15 residues in the CDR3. The CDR3 region is CAISELAGGPGEQFF. DNA for the CDR3: TGTGCCATCAGCGAACTAGCGGGGGGGCCTGGTGAGCAGTTCTTC.

The genes are TRBV7-9 and TRBJ2-3; tentatively, D is TRBD2 (6 bases). The CDR3 extends over 15 amino acids. The V gene's germline CDR1 is SEHNR and CDR2 FQNEAQ (reference sequence). V lost 5 bases and J 0 bases, leaving 12 bases between the germline ends. This CDR3 is CASSPGSGSTDTQYF. The CDR3, as DNA: TGTGCCAGCAGCCCGGGAAGCGGGAGCACAGATACGCAGTATTTT.

The rearrangement joins TRBV6-5 to TRBJ1-6, with 10 positions matching TRBD1. The ends lost 6 bases at V and 7 bases at J; junction bases unmatched: 6. The germline CDR1 and CDR2 sequences are MNHEY and SVGAGI. The CDR3 spans 15 residues. The CDR3 here is CASRGTGVANSPLHF. The DNA for the CDR3 is TGTGCCAGCAGGGGGACAGGGGTGGCAAATTCACCCCTCCACTTT.

This chain connects TRBV21-1 to TRBJ2-4; TRBD1, the table's D call, lacks a check against the DNA. TRBV21-1 is classified as a pseudogene. The CDR3 loop spans 20 amino acids. DNA for the CDR3: TGTGCCAGCAGCGGCCGGGACAGGGGGATGTTCGAGTCGGTCAAAAACATTCAGTACTTC. Amino acid sequence: CASSGRDRGMFESVKNIQYF.

This chain joins TRBV12-3 or TRBV12-4 and TRBJ1-6; TRBD1 might be the D (5 bases). CDR3 length: 12 residues. Trimming took off 6 bases at V and 13 bases at J, with 13 bases between the two ends. The CDR3 DNA is TGTGCCAGCAGACCAGGGTACCAGCCCCTCCACTTT. Translating it yields CASRPGYQPLHF.

In DNA form, the CDR3 reads TGCAGCGTTGATGAGGAGTTATATGGCTACACCTTC. This gives the protein CSVDEELYGYTF. The chain links TRBV29-1 to TRBJ1-2; D is ambiguous. This CDR3 is 12 amino acids long. V gave up 3 bases and J gave up 5 bases, with 10 bases separating them. Germline V gives CDR1 SQVTM, CDR2 ANQGSEA. Full variable domain (missing parts from reference TRBV29-1 and TRBJ1-2): SAVISQKPSRDICQRGTSLTIQCQVDSQVTMMFWYRQQPGQSLTLIATANQGSEATYESGFVIDKFPISRPNLTFSTLTVSNMSPEDSSIYLCSVDEELYGYTFGSGTRLTVV.

The chain combines TRBV6-1 with TRBJ1-2, with TRBD1 as a possible D gene (5 bases). V gave up 2 bases and J gave up 4 bases, with 11 bases separating them. The CDR3 loop spans 14 amino acids. Germline V CDR1 and CDR2: MNHNS, SASEGT. This chain's CDR3 is CASSETGQAYGYTF. The CDR3 nucleotides are TGTGCCAGCAGTGAAACAGGCCAAGCCTATGGCTACACCTTC.

The chain combines TRBV10-2 with TRBJ2-5, with 8 nucleotides matching TRBD1. The better agreement between TRBJ2-7 and the DNA end casts doubt on the J call. CDR3 length: 15 residues. Germline assignment: CDR1 WSHSY and CDR2 SAAADI. CDR3 bases: TGCGCCAGCAGTGAGTTGGGACAGGTTGGCTACGAGCAGTACTTC. It codes for CASSELGQVGYEQYF.

This chain connects TRBV19 to TRBJ2-5; 8 nucleotides align to TRBD2. Trimming cost V 4 bases and J 6 bases; bases outside gene matches: 10. The CDR3 runs to 15 residues. Germline V gene data show CDR1 as LNHDA and CDR2 as SQIVND (reference sequence). For the CDR3, the DNA is TGTGCCAGTAGTACAGCGGGGGCCATAACGAAGACCCAGTACTTC. This encodes CASSTAGAITKTQYF.

The chain recombines TRBV27 with TRBJ2-3; 9 nucleotides line up with TRBD2. The CDR3 covers 18 residues. The germline gives CDR1 MNHEY, CDR2 SMNVEV (reference sequence). The V gene end was trimmed by 3 bases and the J gene end by 2 bases; junction bases not matched to a gene: 12. The CDR3 loop reads CASSLALGGGGATDTQYF. The CDR3 DNA sequence: TGTGCCAGCAGTTTGGCGTTGGGGGGCGGGGGGGCCACAGATACGCAGTATTTT.